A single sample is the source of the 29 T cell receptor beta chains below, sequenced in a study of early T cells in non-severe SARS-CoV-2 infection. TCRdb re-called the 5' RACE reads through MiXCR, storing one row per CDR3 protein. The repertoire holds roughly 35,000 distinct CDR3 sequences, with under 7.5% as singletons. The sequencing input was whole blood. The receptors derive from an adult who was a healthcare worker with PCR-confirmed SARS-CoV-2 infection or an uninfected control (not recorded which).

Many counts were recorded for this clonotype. CDR3 DNA sequence: TGTGCCAGCAGCTTATACAGGGTGACAGATACGCAGTATTTT. Translated: CASSLYRVTDTQYF. The V and J genes are TRBV7-2 and TRBJ2-3, with D possibly matching TRBD1 (6 bases). Germline CDR1 and CDR2: SGHTA and FQGNSA. The CDR3 is 14 residues long. The germline V and J ends were trimmed by 2 bases and 3 bases, with 9 bases remaining between them.

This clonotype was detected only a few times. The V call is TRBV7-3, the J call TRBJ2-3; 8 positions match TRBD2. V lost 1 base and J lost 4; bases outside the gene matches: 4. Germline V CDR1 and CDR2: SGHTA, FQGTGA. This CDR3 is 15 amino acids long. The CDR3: CASSLNGRGADTQYF. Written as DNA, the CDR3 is TGTGCCAGCAGCTTAAACGGGAGGGGAGCAGATACGCAGTATTTT.

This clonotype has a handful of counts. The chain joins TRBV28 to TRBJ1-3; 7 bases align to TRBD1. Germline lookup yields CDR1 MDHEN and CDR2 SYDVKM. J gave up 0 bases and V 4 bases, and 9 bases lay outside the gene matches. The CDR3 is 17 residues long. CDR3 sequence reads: CASSYDRALNSGNTIYF. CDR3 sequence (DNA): TGTGCCAGCAGTTACGACAGGGCGCTAAACTCTGGAAACACCATATATTTT. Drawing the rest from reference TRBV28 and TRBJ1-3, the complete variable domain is DVKVTQSSRYLVKRTGEKVFLECVQDMDHENMFWYRQDPGLGLRLIYFSYDVKMKEKGDIPEGYSVSREKKERFSLILESASTNQTSMYLCASSYDRALNSGNTIYFGEGSWLTVV.

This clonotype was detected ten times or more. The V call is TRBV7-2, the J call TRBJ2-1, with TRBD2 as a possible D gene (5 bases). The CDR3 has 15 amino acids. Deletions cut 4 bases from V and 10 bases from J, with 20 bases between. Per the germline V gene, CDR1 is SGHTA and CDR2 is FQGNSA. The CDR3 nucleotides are TGTGCCAGCAGCTCATTAACCCAAACTGGGAGAGAGCAGTTCTTC. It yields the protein CASSSLTQTGREQFF.

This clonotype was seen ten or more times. The CDR3 bases are TGTGCCACCAGCATTTACGGGACTGGCTACACCTTC. Translation gives CATSIYGTGYTF. V usage is TRBV15 and J usage is TRBJ1-2; possibly TRBD1 for D (5 bases). The V end lost 4 bases, the J end lost 7 bases, and 10 bases lay between the germline ends. The germline CDR1 and CDR2 sequences are LNHNV and YYDKDF (reference sequence). CDR3 length equals 12 residues.

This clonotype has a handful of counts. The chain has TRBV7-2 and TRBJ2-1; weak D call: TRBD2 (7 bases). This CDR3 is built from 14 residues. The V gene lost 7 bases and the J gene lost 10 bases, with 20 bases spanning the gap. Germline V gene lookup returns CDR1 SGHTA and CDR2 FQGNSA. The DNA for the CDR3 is TGTGCCAGCATGTCGATACGGGGGGCTTCCGAGCAGTTCTTC. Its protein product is CASMSIRGASEQFF.

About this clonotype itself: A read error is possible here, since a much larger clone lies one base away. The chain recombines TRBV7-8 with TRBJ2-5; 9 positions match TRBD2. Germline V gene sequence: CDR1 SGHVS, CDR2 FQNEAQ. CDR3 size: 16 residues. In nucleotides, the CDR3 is TGTGTCAGCAGCTTACCGGCTAGCGGGAACCCCCTAATGCAGTACTTC. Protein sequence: CVSSLPASGNPLMQYF.

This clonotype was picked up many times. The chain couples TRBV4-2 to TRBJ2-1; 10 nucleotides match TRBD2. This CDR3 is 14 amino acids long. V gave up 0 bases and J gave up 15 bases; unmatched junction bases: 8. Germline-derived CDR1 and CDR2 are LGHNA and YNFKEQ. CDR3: CASSQEGLAGALFF. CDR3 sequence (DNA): TGTGCCAGCAGCCAAGAGGGGCTAGCGGGAGCGCTGTTCTTC.

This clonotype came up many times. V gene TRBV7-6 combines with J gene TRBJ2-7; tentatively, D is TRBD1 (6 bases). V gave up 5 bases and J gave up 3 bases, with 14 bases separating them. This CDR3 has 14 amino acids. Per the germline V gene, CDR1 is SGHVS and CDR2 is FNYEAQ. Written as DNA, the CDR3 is TGTGCCAGCAGCCCGAGACAGGCAGACTACGAGCAGTACTTC. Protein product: CASSPRQADYEQYF.

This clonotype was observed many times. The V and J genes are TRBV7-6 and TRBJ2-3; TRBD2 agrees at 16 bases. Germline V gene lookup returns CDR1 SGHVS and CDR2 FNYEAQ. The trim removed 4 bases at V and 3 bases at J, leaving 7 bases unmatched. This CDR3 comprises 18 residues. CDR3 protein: CASSSEGLAGGRTDTQYF. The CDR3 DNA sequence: TGTGCCAGCAGCTCCGAGGGACTAGCGGGAGGGAGAACAGATACGCAGTATTTT.

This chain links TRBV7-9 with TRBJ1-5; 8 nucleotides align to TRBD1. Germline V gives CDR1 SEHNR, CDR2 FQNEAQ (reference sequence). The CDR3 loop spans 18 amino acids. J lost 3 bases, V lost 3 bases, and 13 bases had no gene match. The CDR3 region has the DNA TGTGCCAGCAGCTTCTCTAGACAGGGGATTGGGGACAATCAGCCCCAGCATTTT. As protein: CASSFSRQGIGDNQPQHF. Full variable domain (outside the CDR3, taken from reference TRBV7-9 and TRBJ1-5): DTGVSQNPRHKITKRGQNVTFRCDPISEHNRLYWYRQTLGQGPEFLTYFQNEAQLEKSRLLSDRFSAERPKGSFSTLEIQRTEQGDSAMYLCASSFSRQGIGDNQPQHFGDGTRLSIL.

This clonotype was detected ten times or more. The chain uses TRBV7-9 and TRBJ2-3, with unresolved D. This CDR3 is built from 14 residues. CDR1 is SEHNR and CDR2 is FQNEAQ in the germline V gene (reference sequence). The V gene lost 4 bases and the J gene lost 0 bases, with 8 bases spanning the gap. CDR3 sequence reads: CASSYGPSTDTQYF. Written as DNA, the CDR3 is TGTGCCAGCAGCTACGGACCAAGCACAGATACGCAGTATTTT.

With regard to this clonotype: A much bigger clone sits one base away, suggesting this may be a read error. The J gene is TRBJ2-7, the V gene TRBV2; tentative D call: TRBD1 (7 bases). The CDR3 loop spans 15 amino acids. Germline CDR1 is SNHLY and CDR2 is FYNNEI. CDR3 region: CVSRGDFPKSYEQYF. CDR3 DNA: TGTGTCAGCAGGGGGGACTTTCCTAAGTCCTACGAGCAGTACTTC.

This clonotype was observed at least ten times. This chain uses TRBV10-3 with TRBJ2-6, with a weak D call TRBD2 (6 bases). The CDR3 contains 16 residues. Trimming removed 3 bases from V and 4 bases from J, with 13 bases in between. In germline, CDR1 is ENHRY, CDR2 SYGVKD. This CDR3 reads CAISDPGTAGANVLTF. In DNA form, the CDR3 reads TGTGCCATCAGTGACCCTGGGACTGCCGGGGCCAACGTCCTGACTTTC.

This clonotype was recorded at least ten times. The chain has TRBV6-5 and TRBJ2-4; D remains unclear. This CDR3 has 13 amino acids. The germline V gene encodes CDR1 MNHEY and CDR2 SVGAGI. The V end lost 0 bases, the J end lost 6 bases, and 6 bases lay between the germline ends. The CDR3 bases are TGTGCCAGCAGTTACTCGAAGGGAAACATTCAGTACTTC. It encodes CASSYSKGNIQYF.

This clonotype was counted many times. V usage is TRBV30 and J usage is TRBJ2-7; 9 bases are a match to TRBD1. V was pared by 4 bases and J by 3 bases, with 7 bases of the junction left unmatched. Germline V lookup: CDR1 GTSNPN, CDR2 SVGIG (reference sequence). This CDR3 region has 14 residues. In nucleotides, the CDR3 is TGTGCCTGGAAACCGGGACAGGGCCTCTACGAGCAGTACTTC. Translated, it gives CAWKPGQGLYEQYF.

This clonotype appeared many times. The CDR3: CASSRIDSYEQYF. The CDR3 nucleotides are TGCGCCAGCAGTCGTATCGACAGCTACGAGCAGTACTTC. This chain uses TRBV4-1 with TRBJ2-7; D is possibly TRBD1 (5 bases). Deletions cut 6 bases from V and 3 bases from J, with 12 bases between. The germline gives CDR1 MGHRA, CDR2 YSYEKL. The CDR3 length is 13 residues.

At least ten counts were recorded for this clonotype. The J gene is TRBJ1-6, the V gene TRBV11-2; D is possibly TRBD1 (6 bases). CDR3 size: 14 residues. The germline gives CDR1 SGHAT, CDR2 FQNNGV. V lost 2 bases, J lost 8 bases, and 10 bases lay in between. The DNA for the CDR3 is TGTGCCAGCAGCTTAATTAACAGGGATTCACCCCTCCACTTT. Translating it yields CASSLINRDSPLHF.

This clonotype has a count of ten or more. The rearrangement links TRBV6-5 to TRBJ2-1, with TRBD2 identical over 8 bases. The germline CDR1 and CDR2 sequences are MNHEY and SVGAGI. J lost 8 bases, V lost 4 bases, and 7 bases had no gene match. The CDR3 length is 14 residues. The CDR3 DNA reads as TGTGCCAGCAGTTCCCGCCCGACTAGCGATGAGCAGTTCTTC. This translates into CASSSRPTSDEQFF.

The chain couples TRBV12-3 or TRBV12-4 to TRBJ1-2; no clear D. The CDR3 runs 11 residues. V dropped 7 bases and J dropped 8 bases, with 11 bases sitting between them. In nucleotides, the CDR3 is TGTGCCAGCACTCTCCGTGGGGGCTACACCTTC. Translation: CASTLRGGYTF.

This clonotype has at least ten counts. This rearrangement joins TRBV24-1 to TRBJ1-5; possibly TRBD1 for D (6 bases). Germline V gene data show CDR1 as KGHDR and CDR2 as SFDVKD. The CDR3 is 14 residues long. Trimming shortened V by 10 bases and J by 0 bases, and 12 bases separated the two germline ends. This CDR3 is CATEDSYSNQPQHF. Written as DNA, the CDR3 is TGTGCCACTGAGGACAGCTATAGCAATCAGCCCCAGCATTTT.

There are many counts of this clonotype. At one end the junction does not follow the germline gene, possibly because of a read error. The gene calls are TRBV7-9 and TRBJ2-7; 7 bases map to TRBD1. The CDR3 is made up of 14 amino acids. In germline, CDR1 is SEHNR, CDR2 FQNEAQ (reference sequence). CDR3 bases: TGTGCCAGCAGCTTAGCTGGGACAGAGGCTACGAGGGTCTTC. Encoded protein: CASSLAGTEATRVF.

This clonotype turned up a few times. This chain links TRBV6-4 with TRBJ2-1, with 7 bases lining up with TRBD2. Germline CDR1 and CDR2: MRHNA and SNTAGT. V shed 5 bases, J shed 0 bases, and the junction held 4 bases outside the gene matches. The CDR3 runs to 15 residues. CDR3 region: CASSLSGASYNEQFF. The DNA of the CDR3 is TGTGCCAGCAGTCTAAGCGGGGCCTCCTACAATGAGCAGTTCTTC.

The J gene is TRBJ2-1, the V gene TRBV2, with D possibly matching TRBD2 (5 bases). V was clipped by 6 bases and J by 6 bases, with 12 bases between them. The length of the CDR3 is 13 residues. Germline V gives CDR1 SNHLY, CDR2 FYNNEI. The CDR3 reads CASRLDSGNEQFF. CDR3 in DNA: TGTGCCAGCAGGCTGGACTCGGGCAATGAGCAGTTCTTC. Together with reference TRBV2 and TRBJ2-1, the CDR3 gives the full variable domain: EPEVTQTPSHQVTQMGQEVILRCVPISNHLYFYWYRQILGQKVEFLVSFYNNEISEKSEIFDDQFSVERPDGSNFTLKIRSTKLEDSAMYFCASRLDSGNEQFFGPGTRLTVL.

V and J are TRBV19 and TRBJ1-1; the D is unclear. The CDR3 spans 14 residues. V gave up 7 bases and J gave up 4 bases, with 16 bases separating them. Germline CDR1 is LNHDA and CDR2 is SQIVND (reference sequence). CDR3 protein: CASNPGSSTTEAFF. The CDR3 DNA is TGTGCCAGTAACCCCGGGAGCTCGACCACTGAAGCTTTCTTT.

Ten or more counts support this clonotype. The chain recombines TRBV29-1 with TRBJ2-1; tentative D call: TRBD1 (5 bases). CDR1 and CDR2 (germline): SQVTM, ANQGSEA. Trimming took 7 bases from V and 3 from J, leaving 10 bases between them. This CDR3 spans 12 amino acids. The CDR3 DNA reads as TGCAGCGCCCTGACAGACTACAATGAGCAGTTCTTC. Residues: CSALTDYNEQFF.

This chain's CDR3 is CASSGASTDTQYF. CDR3 coding DNA: TGTGCCAGCAGCGGGGCTAGCACAGATACGCAGTATTTT. The V call is TRBV7-9, the J call TRBJ2-3; D perhaps matches TRBD1 (5 bases). This CDR3 has 13 amino acids. CDR1 SEHNR and CDR2 FQNEAQ come from the germline V gene (reference sequence). The germline V and J ends were trimmed by 5 bases and 0 bases, with 6 bases remaining between them.

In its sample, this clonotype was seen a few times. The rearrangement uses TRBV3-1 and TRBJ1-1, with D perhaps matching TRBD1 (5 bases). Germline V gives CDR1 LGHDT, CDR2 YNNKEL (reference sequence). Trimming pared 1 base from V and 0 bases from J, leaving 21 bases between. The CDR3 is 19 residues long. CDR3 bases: TGTGCCAGCAGCCAAGTCCATGGGTTCCAGGGCCCAATGAACACTGAAGCTTTCTTT. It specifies CASSQVHGFQGPMNTEAFF.

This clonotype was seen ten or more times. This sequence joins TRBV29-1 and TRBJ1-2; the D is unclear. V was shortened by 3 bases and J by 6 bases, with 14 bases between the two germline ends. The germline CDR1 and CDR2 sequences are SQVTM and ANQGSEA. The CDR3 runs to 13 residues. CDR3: CSVEALGEDGYTF. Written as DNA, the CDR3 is TGCAGCGTTGAGGCTCTTGGTGAGGATGGCTACACCTTC.